The sequence of this T cell receptor (beta chain) was determined in a study of persistence of HIV-infected CD4 T cells. Study-wide context: Isolated cells were CMV- and HIV-1 Gag-responding CD4+ T cells.

Trimming removed 3 bases at V and 4 bases at J, with 6 bases between. This CDR3 spans 13 amino acids. Looked up from germline, CDR1 is ENHRY and CDR2 is SYGVKD. The libraries were made with immunoSEQ version 4 in survey mode. Clones were read by immunoSEQ multiplex PCR, and TCRdb kept only the in-frame ones, dropping some. Of some 30,000 clones listed, roughly 78% are singletons. This clone was observed a single time. Its antigen is not identified. Lysates of CMV-infected fibroblasts at 9 to 10 ug/mL stimulated these cells. CD40L-negative CD69-negative CD45RO-high memory CD4+ T cells were sorted as populations depleted of antigen-responding cells.

The input for sequencing was CD4+ T cells sorted from PBMCs after 18-hour stimulation, taken from a patient who received antiretroviral therapy. The gene calls are TRBV10-3 and TRBJ2-2; D is undetermined. This sequence originates from an adult woman with HIV who was CMV-seropositive. The CDR3 here is CAISDTGTGELFF. As DNA, the CDR3 is TGTGCCATCAGTGACACTGGCACCGGGGAGCTGTTTTTT.